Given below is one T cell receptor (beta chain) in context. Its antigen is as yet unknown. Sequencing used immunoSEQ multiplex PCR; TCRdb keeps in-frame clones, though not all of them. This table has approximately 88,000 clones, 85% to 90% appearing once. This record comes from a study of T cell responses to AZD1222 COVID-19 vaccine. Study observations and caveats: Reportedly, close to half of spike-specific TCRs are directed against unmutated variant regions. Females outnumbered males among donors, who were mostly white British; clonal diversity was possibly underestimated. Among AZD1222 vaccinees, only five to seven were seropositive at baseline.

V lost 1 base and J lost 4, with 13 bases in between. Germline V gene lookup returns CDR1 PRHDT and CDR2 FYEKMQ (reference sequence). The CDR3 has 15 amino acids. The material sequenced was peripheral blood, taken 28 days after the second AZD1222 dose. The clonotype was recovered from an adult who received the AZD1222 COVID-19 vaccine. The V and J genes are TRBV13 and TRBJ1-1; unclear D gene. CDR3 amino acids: CASSLEDPGGTEAFF. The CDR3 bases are TGTGCCAGCAGCTTAGAGGACCCGGGAGGCACTGAAGCTTTCTTT.